The next 26 T cell receptor beta chains were all read from a single sample in a study of blood T cell repertoires in COVID-19. Sequencing used immunoSEQ multiplex PCR; TCRdb keeps in-frame clones, though not all of them. This sample has roughly 400,000 clones, with 90% found just once. The sample taken for sequencing was PBMCs or T cells enriched from blood (not recorded which). These receptors all come from a man younger than 35 who had recovered from COVID-19.

V and J are TRBV5-1 and TRBJ2-7; TRBD1 is a possible D gene (6 bases). In germline, CDR1 is SGHRS, CDR2 YFSETQ. The V end lost 1 base, the J end lost 6 bases, and 8 bases lay between the germline ends. The CDR3 is 12 residues long. The DNA of the CDR3 is TGCGCCAGCAGCTTGACAGGGCCCGAGCAGTACTTC. Amino acids: CASSLTGPEQYF.

This chain connects TRBV11-2 to TRBJ1-1; the D is unclear. This CDR3 is 13 amino acids long. V dropped 1 base and J dropped 8 bases, with 11 bases sitting between them. Germline V gives CDR1 SGHAT, CDR2 FQNNGV. In nucleotides, the CDR3 is TGTGCCAGCAGCTTAGGGCAGGCTTTAGAAGCTTTCTTT. This codes for CASSLGQALEAFF. Drawing the rest from reference TRBV11-2 and TRBJ1-1, the complete variable domain is EAGVAQSPRYKIIEKRQSVAFWCNPISGHATLYWYQQILGQGPKLLIQFQNNGVVDDSQLPKDRFSAERLKGVDSTLKIQPAKLEDSAVYLCASSLGQALEAFFGQGTRLTVV.

CDR3 DNA sequence: TGTGCCAGCAGCTTAGAACTACGGTACTATGGCTACACCTTC. As protein: CASSLELRYYGYTF. The chain is built from TRBV7-2 and TRBJ1-2; D is unclear. Trimming took 1 base from V and 3 from J, leaving 9 bases between them. Germline CDR1 and CDR2: SGHTA and FQGNSA. CDR3 length: 14 amino acids.

This chain links TRBV5-4 with TRBJ1-4, with 7 nucleotides matching TRBD1. The CDR3 has 14 residues. Germline loops: CDR1 SGHNT, CDR2 YYREEE (reference sequence). V lost 5 bases, J lost 7 bases, and 8 bases stayed unmatched. The CDR3 here is CASSLKTGSEKLFF. In DNA form, the CDR3 reads TGTGCCAGCAGTCTAAAGACAGGGTCTGAAAAACTGTTTTTT. Variable domain in full (rest from reference TRBV5-4 and TRBJ1-4): ETGVTQSPTHLIKTRGQQVTLRCSSQSGHNTVSWYQQALGQGPQFIFQYYREEENGRGNFPPRFSGLQFPNYSSELNVNALELDDSALYLCASSLKTGSEKLFFGSGTQLSVL.

The chain has TRBV7-9 and TRBJ2-7; D may be TRBD2 (6 bases). The length of the CDR3 is 12 residues. Germline V gene data show CDR1 as SEHNR and CDR2 as FQNEAQ (reference sequence). V dropped 5 bases and J dropped 6 bases, with 11 bases sitting between them. The CDR3 nucleotides read TGTGCCAGCAGCCCCAGACTAGGCGAGCAGTACTTC. Translation: CASSPRLGEQYF.

This clone occurred once. The gene calls are TRBV24-1 and TRBJ2-6; D possibly corresponds to TRBD1 (5 bases). V was shortened by 5 bases and J by 4 bases, with 14 bases between the two germline ends. CDR1 is KGHDR, CDR2 SFDVKD, per germline. CDR3 size: 16 residues. The CDR3 loop reads CATSGYRLGGANVLTF. The CDR3 DNA follows: TGTGCCACCAGTGGGTACAGGTTAGGAGGGGCCAACGTCCTGACTTTC.

The chain links TRBV5-4 to TRBJ2-3; 12 bases line up with TRBD2. The CDR3 length is 15 residues. V trimming: 7 bases; J trimming: 2 bases; junction bases outside the gene matches: 5. The germline CDR1 and CDR2 sequences are SGHNT and YYREEE (reference sequence). The CDR3 spells CASRTSGEITDTQYF. Here the CDR3 DNA reads TGTGCCAGCCGGACTAGCGGGGAGATCACAGATACGCAGTATTTT.

This sequence joins TRBV6-5 and TRBJ1-1, with 9 bases that match TRBD1. The J segment lost 3 bases and the V segment lost 7 bases, leaving 6 bases of the junction unmatched. The CDR3 runs to 14 residues. Germline-derived CDR1 and CDR2 are MNHEY and SVGAGI. The CDR3, as DNA: TGTGCCAGCACCCAGGGACAGGGAGACACTGAAGCTTTCTTT. This sequence encodes CASTQGQGDTEAFF.

This rearrangement joins TRBV6-2 or TRBV6-3 to TRBJ1-5; D is undetermined. Germline V gives CDR1 MNHEY, CDR2 SVGEGT. Trimming shortened V by 2 bases and J by 4 bases, and 15 bases separated the two germline ends. The CDR3 extends over 16 amino acids. Here the CDR3 DNA reads TGTGCCAGCAGTTACGGTGCCACCAGCGGGAATCAGCCCCAGCATTTT. Protein product: CASSYGATSGNQPQHF.

Comments on this clone: Different DNA sequences within this sample yield the same CDR3. This sequence joins TRBV3-1 (or the pseudogene TRBV3-2) and TRBJ2-7; the D gene is possibly TRBD1 (5 bases). The V gene lost 0 bases and the J gene lost 2 bases, with 5 bases spanning the gap. The CDR3 spans 13 residues. Germline CDR1 reads LGHDT; CDR2 reads YNNKEL (reference sequence). The CDR3 coding sequence is TGTGCCAGCAGCCAAGACAGGGCCTACGAGCAGTACTTC. As protein: CASSQDRAYEQYF.

This clone was found a few times. The J gene is TRBJ2-3, the V gene TRBV29-1; D possibly corresponds to TRBD1 (6 bases). This CDR3 is 13 amino acids long. Trimming pared 8 bases from V and 4 bases from J, leaving 16 bases between. Germline loops: CDR1 SQVTM, CDR2 ANQGSEA. CDR3 protein: CSLSQGPADTQYF. The DNA of the CDR3 is TGCAGCCTTTCGCAGGGGCCGGCAGATACGCAGTATTTT.

This rearrangement joins TRBV2 to TRBJ1-1; D gene uncertain. The germline V and J ends were trimmed by 4 bases and 4 bases, with 7 bases remaining between them. The CDR3 totals 12 residues. Germline CDR1 and CDR2: SNHLY and FYNNEI. Here the CDR3 DNA reads TGTGCCAGCAGTGGAGAATTCACTGAAGCTTTCTTT. Translating it yields CASSGEFTEAFF.

V usage is TRBV5-1 and J usage is TRBJ1-4; a possible D gene is TRBD1 (5 bases). This CDR3 spans 16 amino acids. CDR1 and CDR2 from the germline V gene are SGHRS and YFSETQ. The V and J ends lost 0 bases and 10 bases respectively, with 19 bases between them. CDR3 residues: CASSLGYGGDLRKLFF. CDR3 nucleotides: TGCGCCAGCAGCTTGGGCTATGGCGGGGACCTGCGAAAACTGTTTTTT.

The rearrangement uses TRBV25-1 and TRBJ2-7; TRBD1 is a possible D gene (5 bases). Germline loops: CDR1 MGHDK, CDR2 SYGVNS. Trimming left V 3 bases short and J 0 bases short, with 6 bases between. This CDR3 comprises 13 residues. CDR3: CASSDGHSYEQYF. DNA for the CDR3: TGTGCCAGCAGTGACGGACACTCCTACGAGCAGTACTTC.

V is TRBV19 and J is TRBJ1-5, with D tentatively TRBD1 (5 bases). Germline V gives CDR1 LNHDA, CDR2 SQIVND (reference sequence). The V and J ends lost 3 bases and 5 bases respectively, with 14 bases between them. CDR3 length: 15 amino acids. CDR3 bases: TGTGCCAGTAGTATTTCCGGGGGTAACCATCAGCCCCAGCATTTT. Its translation: CASSISGGNHQPQHF.

The chain combines TRBV7-2 with TRBJ2-1, with D possibly matching TRBD2 (6 bases). The CDR3 has 15 amino acids. Deletions cut 2 bases from V and 4 bases from J, with 12 bases between. Germline values: CDR1 SGHTA, CDR2 FQGNSA. DNA for the CDR3: TGTGCCAGCAGCTTATGGGGGGAATATTACAATGAGCAGTTCTTC. Translated: CASSLWGEYYNEQFF. Based on the CDR3 plus reference TRBV7-2 and TRBJ2-1, the full variable domain is GAGVSQSPSNKVTEKGKDVELRCDPISGHTALYWYRQSLGQGLEFLIYFQGNSAPDKSGLPSDRFSAERTGGSVSTLTIQRTQQEDSAVYLCASSLWGEYYNEQFFGPGTRLTVL.

In the case of this clone: The sample carries other DNA sequences with the same CDR3. The genes are TRBV9 and TRBJ2-7; possible D gene TRBD2, 6 bases. Germline V gene data show CDR1 as SGDLS and CDR2 as YYNGEE. The CDR3 contains 13 residues. The V end lost 2 bases, the J end lost 4 bases, and 10 bases lay between the germline ends. The CDR3 coding sequence is TGTGCCAGCAGCGTGGGGGGAAGTTACGAGCAGTACTTC. Its translation is CASSVGGSYEQYF.

The chain recombines TRBV10-3 with TRBJ2-2; 10 positions agree with TRBD1. There are 15 residues in the CDR3. Germline V gene sequence: CDR1 ENHRY, CDR2 SYGVKD. The junction had 6 bases not matched to a gene; V was cut back by 3 bases and J by 8 bases. The DNA for the CDR3 is TGTGCCATCAGTGACGGGACAGGGGCTTCAGGGGAGCTGTTTTTT. This translates into CAISDGTGASGELFF.

The chain joins TRBV9 to TRBJ1-1, with TRBD1 matching 10 bases. With V trimmed by 3 bases and J by 0 bases, 5 bases remained unmatched. The CDR3 is 16 amino acids. Per germline, CDR1 SGDLS and CDR2 YYNGEE. The CDR3: CASSATGGGMNTEAFF. The CDR3, as DNA: TGTGCCAGCAGCGCGACAGGGGGCGGGATGAACACTGAAGCTTTCTTT.

The V and J genes are TRBV12-3 or TRBV12-4 and TRBJ1-2; D ambiguous. The CDR3 is made up of 11 amino acids. Deletions cut 6 bases from V and 5 bases from J, with 7 bases between. Written as DNA, the CDR3 is TGTGCCAGCAGCGGGGATTATGGCTACACCTTC. Amino acids: CASSGDYGYTF.

The chain is built from TRBV6-5 and TRBJ2-7; 8 bases line up with TRBD1. The CDR3 consists of 14 residues. The germline gives CDR1 MNHEY, CDR2 SVGAGI. Trimming removed 6 bases from V and 6 bases from J; junction bases left unmatched: 10. CDR3 sequence (DNA): TGTGCCAGCAGCCTGTCCCACAGGGGGTTCGAGCAGTACTTC. Its translation is CASSLSHRGFEQYF.

V usage is TRBV2 and J usage is TRBJ1-5; D ambiguous. The germline V and J ends were trimmed by 3 bases and 3 bases, with 9 bases remaining between them. Germline loops: CDR1 SNHLY, CDR2 FYNNEI. The CDR3 contains 14 residues. The CDR3 DNA reads TGTGCCAGCAGTGAGAGGAAGAACAATCAGCCCCAGCATTTT. Translating gives CASSERKNNQPQHF.

CDR3 in amino acids: CASSPSPLYGYTF. As DNA, the CDR3 is TGCGCCAGCAGTCCAAGCCCCCTCTATGGCTACACCTTC. The chain links TRBV10-1 to TRBJ1-2, with D unresolved. Germline V CDR1 and CDR2: WNHNN, SYGVQD (reference sequence). The CDR3 length is 13 residues. V was pared by 5 bases and J by 4 bases, with 11 bases between.

V and J are TRBV9 and TRBJ1-1; possible D gene TRBD1, 5 bases. Germline assignment: CDR1 SGDLS and CDR2 YYNGEE. V lost 1 base and J lost 6, with 10 bases in between. The CDR3 spans 13 residues. DNA for the CDR3: TGTGCCAGCAGCGTACGGGGGTATCCTGAAGCTTTCTTT. It codes for CASSVRGYPEAFF. Together with reference TRBV9 and TRBJ1-1, the CDR3 gives the full variable domain: DSGVTQTPKHLITATGQRVTLRCSPRSGDLSVYWYQQSLDQGLQFLIQYYNGEERAKGNILERFSAQQFPDLHSELNLSSLELGDSALYFCASSVRGYPEAFFGQGTRLTVV.

The count of this clone is one. The chain links TRBV18 to TRBJ1-1, with D possibly TRBD1 on 5 matching bases. V was pared by 1 base and J by 3 bases, with 12 bases between. The CDR3 totals 15 residues. Germline V gene sequence: CDR1 KGHSH, CDR2 LQKENI. In DNA form, the CDR3 reads TGTGCCAGCTCACCACTGACAGTTGCCGACACTGAAGCTTTCTTT. Protein: CASSPLTVADTEAFF.

The chain recombines TRBV19 with TRBJ1-6, with 7 bases matching TRBD1. Trimming removed 5 bases from V and 6 bases from J; junction bases left unmatched: 7. The CDR3 spans 15 residues. Germline V gives CDR1 LNHDA, CDR2 SQIVND (reference sequence). For the CDR3, the DNA is TGTGCCAGTAGTGCCTCCACAGGGGTTAATTCACCCCTCCACTTT. Amino acid sequence: CASSASTGVNSPLHF.